The 11 T cell receptor beta chains below were found in one sample sequenced in a study of read filtering for tumor transcriptome and immune sequencing. This library used about 400 ng RNA and molecular barcoded adaptors spanning alpha/delta and beta/gamma chains. In TCRdb, the reads were re-called with MiXCR into one record per CDR3 protein. The sample has about 130,000 distinct CDR3 sequences, 10% to 15% seen once. Sequencing used a population of CD138-negative cells sorted from bone marrow. These receptor sequences come from a donor over 35 with multiple myeloma.

This clonotype was detected a few times. Being one base from a much bigger clone, this may be a read error. The chain carries TRBV15 and TRBJ2-1, with TRBD2 as a possible D gene (5 bases). The CDR3 length is 12 residues. V lost 4 bases, J lost 10 bases, and 11 bases lay in between. Germline V lookup: CDR1 LNHNV, CDR2 YYDKDF (reference sequence). CDR3 DNA: TGTGCCACCAGCATGAGGGTCGGAGAGCAGTTCTTC. Amino acids: CATSMRVGEQFF.

The table lists this clonotype with a few counts. It may be a read error: a sequence one base away is much more abundant. This chain connects TRBV29-1 to TRBJ2-3; 7 nucleotides agree with TRBD1. V was pared by 5 bases and J by 3 bases, with 11 bases of the junction left unmatched. The V gene's germline CDR1 is SQVTM and CDR2 ANQGSEA. The CDR3 consists of 15 residues. The CDR3 DNA follows: TGCAGCGTTCTAAGGACAGGCGCCGGGACAGATACGCAGTATTTT. It encodes CSVLRTGAGTDTQYF.

This clonotype was observed at least ten times. CDR3 sequence: CAWSGTADTEAFF. Here the CDR3 DNA reads TGTGCCTGGTCAGGGACAGCTGACACTGAAGCTTTCTTT. The rearrangement joins TRBV30 to TRBJ1-1, with 7 positions matching TRBD1. Germline-derived CDR1 and CDR2 are GTSNPN and SVGIG (reference sequence). The J segment lost 3 bases and the V segment lost 5 bases, leaving 6 bases of the junction unmatched. CDR3 length: 13 amino acids. Drawing the rest from reference TRBV30 and TRBJ1-1, the complete variable domain is SQTIHQWPATLVQPVGSPLSLECTVEGTSNPNLYWYRQAAGRGLQLLFYSVGIGQISSEVPQNLSASRPQDRQFILSSKKLLLSDSGFYLCAWSGTADTEAFFGQGTRLTVV.

V usage is TRBV12-3 or TRBV12-4 and J usage is TRBJ1-1, with D perhaps matching TRBD1 (6 bases). The CDR3 contains 13 residues. V gave up 5 bases and J gave up 11 bases, with 18 bases separating them. The CDR3 DNA sequence: TGTGCCAGCAGTCCTGGGGGCGGCTTGGGGGCTTTCTTT. Translated: CASSPGGGLGAFF.

This clonotype has a count of ten or more. The V gene is TRBV5-1, the J gene TRBJ2-5, with D possibly being TRBD2 (6 bases). Germline V gives CDR1 SGHRS, CDR2 YFSETQ. The CDR3 is 14 amino acids. V shed 4 bases and J shed 2 bases, with 12 bases lying between them. The CDR3 sequence: CASSDGGLQETQYF. DNA of the CDR3: TGCGCCAGCAGCGATGGGGGGTTACAAGAGACCCAGTACTTC.

A note on this clonotype: A much larger clone lies a single base off, so this may be a read error. The chain is built from TRBV15 and TRBJ2-5; D is ambiguous. Germline V gene sequence: CDR1 LNHNV, CDR2 YYDKDF (reference sequence). This CDR3 comprises 15 residues. CDR3 in amino acids: CPTSRVTDAGETQYF. The CDR3 DNA follows: TGTCCCACCAGCAGAGTAACGGATGCTGGGGAGACCCAGTACTTC.

This chain links TRBV29-1 with TRBJ1-3; D is possibly TRBD1 (5 bases). V dropped 3 bases and J dropped 0 bases, with 9 bases sitting between them. In germline, CDR1 is SQVTM, CDR2 ANQGSEA. The CDR3 is 14 residues long. Here the CDR3 DNA reads TGCAGCGTTGACGAGGGGACCTCTGGAAACACCATATATTTT. Amino acids: CSVDEGTSGNTIYF.

The sample holds many counts of this clonotype. The rearrangement joins TRBV29-1 to TRBJ2-3; 7 bases are a match to TRBD1. This CDR3 contains 15 residues. Unmatched junction bases numbered 16, after V lost 7 bases and J lost 6 bases. Germline CDR1 and CDR2: SQVTM and ANQGSEA. Written as DNA, the CDR3 is TGCAGCGCCTCAGGGGCACAGGGGAGAGTGGATACGCAGTATTTT. It yields the protein CSASGAQGRVDTQYF.

J is TRBJ1-6 and V is TRBV11-3, with D possibly being TRBD1 (5 bases). The V gene's germline CDR1 is SGHNT and CDR2 YENEEA. Trimming removed 2 bases at V and 7 bases at J, with 6 bases between. This CDR3 has 13 amino acids. The CDR3 region is CASSLRGNSPLHF. The DNA of the CDR3 is TGTGCCAGCAGCTTACGGGGGAATTCACCCCTCCACTTT.

This clonotype appeared many times. J is TRBJ1-1 and V is TRBV5-1; D is unresolved. There are 12 residues in the CDR3. With 4 bases removed from V and 7 bases from J, the gap between germline ends came to 11 bases. CDR1 is SGHRS and CDR2 is YFSETQ in the germline V gene. CDR3 sequence: CASSDSNIEAFF. The CDR3, as DNA: TGCGCCAGCAGCGATTCGAATATTGAAGCTTTCTTT.

The chain is built from TRBV12-3 or TRBV12-4 and TRBJ2-1, with a tentative D call TRBD2 (5 bases). The CDR3 runs to 13 residues. V shed 8 bases and J shed 3 bases, with 11 bases lying between them. As DNA, the CDR3 is TGTGCCAGCGGTGAGGGCTTCTACAATGAGCAGTTCTTC. This gives the protein CASGEGFYNEQFF.